This TCR beta chain derives from a study of CD8+CD57+ T cells in acquired aplastic anemia. Germline assignment: CDR1 DFQATT and CDR2 SNEGSKA (reference sequence). This CDR3 comprises 14 residues. Trimming pared 7 bases from V and 6 bases from J, leaving 19 bases between. The sequenced patients had an expansion of CD8+CD57+ cells seen by flow cytometry. The study sampled blood from patients who had received no therapy. The TCR beta profiling, which covered VDJ combination and CDR3 sequence, was carried out using genomic DNA as the template. TCRdb passed the reads through MiXCR, listing each CDR3 protein once. The data contain roughly 290,000 distinct CDR3 sequences, roughly 59% of them singletons.

The sequenced sample was sorted CD4+, CD8+, or CD8+CD57+ T cells (not recorded which) from PBMCs. This chain links TRBV20-1 with TRBJ1-5, with D possibly TRBD1 on 5 matching bases. This clonotype was obtained from a human donor with aplastic anemia. The CDR3 region is CSVNEGEGGQPQHF. The CDR3 nucleotides read TGCAGTGTCAACGAAGGGGAAGGAGGTCAGCCCCAGCATTTT.